The TCR beta chain described here comes from a study of cytomegalovirus exposure and HLA in healthy donors. V dropped 2 bases and J dropped 3; count of bases not matched to a gene: 7. The germline V gene encodes CDR1 MNHNS and CDR2 SASEGT. CDR3 length equals 16 residues. Primers for the PCR totalled 60 Vbeta and 13 Jbeta. This table comes from immunoSEQ multiplex PCR, and its TCRdb copy is limited to in-frame clones, with some not included. The sample includes 100,000 or so clones, around 79% seen only once; the top ten take roughly an eighth. Specimen: PBMCs. The genes are TRBV6-1 and TRBJ2-3, with TRBD2 matching over 8 bases. The receptor was derived from a male donor in good health and CMV-seropositive. The CDR3 nucleotides read TGTGCCAGCAGTGAAAATCCAGCGGGGGAAACAGATACGCAGTATTTT. Its translation: CASSENPAGETDTQYF.